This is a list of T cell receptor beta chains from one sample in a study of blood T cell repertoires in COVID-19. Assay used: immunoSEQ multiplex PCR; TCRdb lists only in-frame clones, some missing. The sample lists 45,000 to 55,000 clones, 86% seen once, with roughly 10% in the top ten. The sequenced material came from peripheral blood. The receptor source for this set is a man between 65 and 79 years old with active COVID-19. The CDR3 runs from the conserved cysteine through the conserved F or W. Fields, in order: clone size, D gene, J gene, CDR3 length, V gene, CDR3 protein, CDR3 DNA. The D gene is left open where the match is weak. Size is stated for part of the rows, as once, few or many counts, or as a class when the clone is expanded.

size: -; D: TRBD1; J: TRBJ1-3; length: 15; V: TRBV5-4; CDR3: CASSSDRGGGNTIYF; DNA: TGTGCCAGCAGCTCCGACCGAGGGGGCGGAAACACCATATATTTT
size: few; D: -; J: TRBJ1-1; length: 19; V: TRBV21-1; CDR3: CASSRWGWRQVLPNTEAFF; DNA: TGTGCCAGCAGCAGGTGGGGCTGGCGACAGGTACTCCCGAACACTGAAGCTTTCTTT
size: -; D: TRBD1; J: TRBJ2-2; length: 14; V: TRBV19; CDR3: CASRRDRGTGELFF; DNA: TGTGCCAGCAGAAGGGACAGGGGCACCGGGGAGCTGTTTTTT
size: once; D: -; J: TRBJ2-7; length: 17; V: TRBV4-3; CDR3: CASSQGGPGAGSYEQYF; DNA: TGCGCCAGCAGCCAGGGGGGTCCCGGGGCTGGATCCTACGAGCAGTACTTC
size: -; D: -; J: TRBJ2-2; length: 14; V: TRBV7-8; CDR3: CASSLNYDTGELFF; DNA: TGTGCCAGCAGCCTAAACTACGACACCGGGGAGCTGTTTTTT
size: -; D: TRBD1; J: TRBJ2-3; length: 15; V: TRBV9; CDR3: CASSVVGDRGDTQYF; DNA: TGTGCCAGCAGCGTAGTAGGGGACAGGGGTGATACGCAGTATTTT
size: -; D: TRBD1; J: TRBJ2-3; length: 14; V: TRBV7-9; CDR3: CASSLDRGSDTQYF; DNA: TGTGCCAGCAGCTTGGACAGGGGAAGTGATACGCAGTATTTT
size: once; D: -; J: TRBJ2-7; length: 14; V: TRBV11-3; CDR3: CASSLDTVSYEQYF; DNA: TGTGCCAGCAGCTTAGACACAGTCTCCTACGAGCAGTACTTC
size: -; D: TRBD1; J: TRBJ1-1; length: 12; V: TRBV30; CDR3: CAWGQGDTEAFF; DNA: TGTGCCTGGGGACAGGGGGACACTGAAGCTTTCTTT
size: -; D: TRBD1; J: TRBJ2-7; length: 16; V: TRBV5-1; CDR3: CASSLGFGTGDYEQYF; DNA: TGCGCCAGCAGCTTGGGGTTTGGGACAGGAGATTACGAGCAGTACTTC
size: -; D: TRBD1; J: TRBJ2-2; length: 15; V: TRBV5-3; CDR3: CARSLRTGNTGELFF; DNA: TGTGCCAGAAGCCTGCGGACAGGGAACACCGGGGAGCTGTTTTTT
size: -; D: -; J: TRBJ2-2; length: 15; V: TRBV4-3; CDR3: CASSQVQGIPGELFF; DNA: TGCGCCAGCAGCCAAGTTCAGGGAATCCCCGGGGAGCTGTTTTTT
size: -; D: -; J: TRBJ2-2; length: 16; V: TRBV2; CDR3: CASSDPRMGRPGELFF; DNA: TGTGCCAGCAGTGATCCCCGGATGGGGAGACCCGGGGAGCTGTTTTTT
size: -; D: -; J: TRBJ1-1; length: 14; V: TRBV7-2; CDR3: CASSLGQRQGEAFF; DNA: TGTGCCAGCAGCTTAGGACAACGCCAGGGGGAAGCTTTCTTT
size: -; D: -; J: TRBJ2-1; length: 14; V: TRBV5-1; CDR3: CASSLGGLENEQFF; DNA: TGCGCCAGCAGCTTGGGTGGACTCGAAAATGAGCAGTTCTTC
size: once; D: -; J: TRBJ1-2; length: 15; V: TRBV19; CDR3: CASRDSGYSLDGYTF; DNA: TGTGCCAGTAGGGATTCCGGGTATTCTTTGGATGGCTACACCTTC
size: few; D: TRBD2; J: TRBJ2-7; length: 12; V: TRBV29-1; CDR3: CSVRGTIDEQYF; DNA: TGCAGCGTCCGAGGGACTATAGACGAGCAGTACTTC
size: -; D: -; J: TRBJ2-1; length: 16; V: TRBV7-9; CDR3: CASSASAGRSYNEQFF; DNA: TGTGCCAGCAGCGCAAGCGCGGGGCGCTCCTACAATGAGCAGTTCTTC
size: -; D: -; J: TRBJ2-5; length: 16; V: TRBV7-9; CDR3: CASSAPQGRTPETQYF; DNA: TGTGCCAGCAGCGCCCCCCAGGGGCGCACTCCAGAGACCCAGTACTTC
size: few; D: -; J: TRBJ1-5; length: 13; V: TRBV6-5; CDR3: CASREGGNQPQHF; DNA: TGTGCCAGCAGGGAGGGTGGCAATCAGCCCCAGCATTTT
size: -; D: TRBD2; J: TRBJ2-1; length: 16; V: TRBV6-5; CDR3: CASSYSGGGARLEQFF; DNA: TGTGCCAGCAGTTACTCCGGCGGGGGGGCCCGTCTTGAGCAGTTCTTC
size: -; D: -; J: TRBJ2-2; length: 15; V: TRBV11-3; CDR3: CASSGARGNTGELFF; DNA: TGTGCCAGCAGCGGTGCCAGGGGTAACACCGGGGAGCTGTTTTTT
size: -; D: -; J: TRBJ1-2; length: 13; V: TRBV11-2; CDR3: CASSVAANYGYTF; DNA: TGTGCCAGCAGCGTGGCTGCCAACTATGGCTACACCTTC
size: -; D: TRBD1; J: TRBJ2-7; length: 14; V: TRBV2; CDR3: CASSDQGDLYEQYF; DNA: TGTGCCAGCAGTGACCAGGGGGACCTCTACGAGCAGTACTTC
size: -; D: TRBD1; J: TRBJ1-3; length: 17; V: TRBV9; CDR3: CASSVTSGQGTGNTIYF; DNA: TGTGCCAGCAGCGTAACCTCGGGACAGGGGACTGGAAACACCATATATTTT
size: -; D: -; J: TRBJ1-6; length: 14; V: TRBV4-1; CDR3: CASSPGKHNSPLHF; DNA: TGCGCCAGTTCCCCCGGGAAGCATAATTCACCCCTCCACTTT
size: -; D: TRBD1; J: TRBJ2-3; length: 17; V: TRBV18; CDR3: CASSPLARGQGADTQYF; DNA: TGTGCCAGCTCACCACTTGCCAGGGGACAGGGGGCAGATACGCAGTATTTT
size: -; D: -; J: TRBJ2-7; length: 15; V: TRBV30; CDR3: CAWTPVGRGAYEQYF; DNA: TGTGCCTGGACCCCAGTGGGGAGGGGGGCCTACGAGCAGTACTTC
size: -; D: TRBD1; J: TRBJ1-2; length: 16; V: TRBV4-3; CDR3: CASSQDYRGANYGYTF; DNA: TGCGCCAGCAGCCAAGATTACAGGGGAGCTAACTATGGCTACACCTTC
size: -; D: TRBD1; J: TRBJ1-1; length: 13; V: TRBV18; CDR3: CASSLTGTVEAFF; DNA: TGTGCCAGCTCACTAACCGGGACAGTTGAAGCTTTCTTT
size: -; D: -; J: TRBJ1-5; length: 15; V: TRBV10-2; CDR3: CASRAGGERGQPQHF; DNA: TGCGCCAGCAGGGCGGGGGGGGAGCGGGGTCAGCCCCAGCATTTT
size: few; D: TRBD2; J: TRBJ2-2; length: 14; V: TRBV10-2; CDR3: CAIIAGSNTGELFF; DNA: TGCGCCATCATAGCGGGGTCCAACACCGGGGAGCTGTTTTTT
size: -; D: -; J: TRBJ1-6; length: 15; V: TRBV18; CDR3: CASSPTGFNNSPLHF; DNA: TGTGCCAGCTCACCTACAGGGTTTAATAATTCACCCCTCCACTTT
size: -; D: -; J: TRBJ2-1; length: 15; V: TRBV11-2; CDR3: CASSPVGGPHNEQFF; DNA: TGTGCCAGCAGCCCTGTGGGGGGGCCCCACAATGAGCAGTTCTTC
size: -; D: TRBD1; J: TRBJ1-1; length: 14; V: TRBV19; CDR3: CASTGTAMNTEAFF; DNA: TGTGCCAGTACCGGGACAGCTATGAACACTGAAGCTTTCTTT
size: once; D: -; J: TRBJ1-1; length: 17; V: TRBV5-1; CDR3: CASSWPEGQLMNTEAFF; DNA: TGCGCCAGCAGCTGGCCCGAAGGACAGTTAATGAACACTGAAGCTTTCTTT
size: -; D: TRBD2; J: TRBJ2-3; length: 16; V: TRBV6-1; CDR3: CASSERLAGGPDTQYF; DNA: TGTGCCAGCAGTGAACGACTAGCGGGGGGGCCAGATACGCAGTATTTT
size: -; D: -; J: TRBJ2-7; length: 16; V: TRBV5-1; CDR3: CASSPRDRTSSYEQYF; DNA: TGCGCCAGCAGCCCCCGCGACAGGACCAGCTCCTACGAGCAGTACTTC
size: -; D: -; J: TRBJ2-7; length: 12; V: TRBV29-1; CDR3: CSVALTLGEQYF; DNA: TGCAGCGTTGCCCTGACATTAGGCGAGCAGTACTTC
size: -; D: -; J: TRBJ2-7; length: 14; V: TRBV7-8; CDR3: CASSPPGSSYEQYF; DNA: TGTGCCAGCAGCCCCCCGGGTTCCTCCTACGAGCAGTACTTC
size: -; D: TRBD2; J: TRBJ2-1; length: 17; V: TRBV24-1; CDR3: CATSDPGLAGSYNEQFF; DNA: TGTGCCACCAGTGACCCTGGACTAGCGGGGTCCTACAATGAGCAGTTCTTC
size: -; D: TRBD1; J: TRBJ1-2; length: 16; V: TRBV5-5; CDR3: CASSLVSLTGNYGYTF; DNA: TGTGCCAGCAGCTTGGTTTCCCTGACAGGGAACTATGGCTACACCTTC
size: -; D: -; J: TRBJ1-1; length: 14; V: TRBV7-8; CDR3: CASSLTEPNTEAFF; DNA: TGTGCCAGCAGCTTGACAGAACCGAACACTGAAGCTTTCTTT